These 29 T cell receptor beta chains were sequenced from one sample in a study of cytomegalovirus exposure and HLA in healthy donors. With 60 Vbeta and 13 Jbeta primers, the PCR was carried out. Profiling relied on immunoSEQ multiplex PCR, and the TCRdb table lists in-frame clones only, not all of them. This table has under 130,000 clones, 65% to 90% appearing once. Material: PBMCs. These receptors were collected from a man aged 30-40 years in good health and CMV-seropositive.

This chain connects TRBV6-6 to TRBJ1-1; D not certain. This CDR3 is built from 14 residues. V gave up 6 bases and J gave up 4 bases, with 15 bases separating them. Germline CDR1 and CDR2: MNHNY and SVGAGI (reference sequence). The CDR3 DNA reads as TGTGCCAGCAGGGACGGCGGGCCGGTCACTGAAGCTTTCTTT. Translation gives CASRDGGPVTEAFF.

In regard to this clone: The sample has other DNA sequences that encode this CDR3 too. The chain links TRBV6-1 to TRBJ2-7, with TRBD1 identical over 7 bases. Germline CDR1 reads MNHNS; CDR2 reads SASEGT. CDR3 size: 13 residues. With 5 bases clipped from V and 9 bases from J, the junction kept 10 bases outside the gene matches. As DNA, the CDR3 is TGTGCCAGCAGTTCGCCGGGACAGCCGCGGCAGTACTTC. Amino acids: CASSSPGQPRQYF.

This chain links TRBV6-5 with TRBJ1-6; 7 bases are a match to TRBD1. Germline CDR1 MNHEY, CDR2 SVGAGI. V lost 5 bases and J lost 14; bases outside the gene matches: 15. This CDR3 spans 15 amino acids. Written as DNA, the CDR3 is TGTGCCAGCAGTCCCGCGCGACAGGGATTTGTATCCCTCCACTTT. This translates into CASSPARQGFVSLHF.

For this clone: Other DNA sequences in this specimen translate into the identical CDR3. The chain joins TRBV5-5 to TRBJ1-5; 7 nucleotides line up with TRBD1. Germline CDR1 is SGHKS and CDR2 is YYEKEE (reference sequence). This CDR3 contains 14 residues. V lost 0 bases, J lost 6 bases, and 3 bases stayed unmatched. The DNA of the CDR3 is TGTGCCAGCAGCTTGGTGGCAGGGGGTCAGCCCCAGCATTTT. It yields the protein CASSLVAGGQPQHF. The full variable domain, rest sourced from reference TRBV5-5 and TRBJ1-5, is DAGVTQSPTHLIKTRGQQVTLRCSPISGHKSVSWYQQVLGQGPQFIFQYYEKEERGRGNFPDRFSARQFPNYSSELNVNALLLGDSALYLCASSLVAGGQPQHFGDGTRLSIL.

The genes are TRBV10-1 and TRBJ1-2; 8 bases are a match to TRBD1. Germline assignment: CDR1 WNHNN and CDR2 SYGVQD (reference sequence). CDR3 length: 16 residues. V dropped 6 bases and J dropped 3; count of bases not matched to a gene: 12. As DNA, the CDR3 is TGCGCCAGCAGACCCCGGGACAGGATTCATCACTATGGCTACACCTTC. Protein: CASRPRDRIHHYGYTF.

This clone has only one observation. The V and J genes are TRBV2 and TRBJ1-2; D call uncertain. CDR3 length equals 13 residues. Per the germline V gene, CDR1 is SNHLY and CDR2 is FYNNEI. V lost 9 bases, J lost 3 bases, and 14 bases lay in between. The CDR3 reads CARTRTWDYGYTF. DNA for the CDR3: TGTGCCAGAACGAGGACTTGGGACTATGGCTACACCTTC.

J is TRBJ1-1 and V is TRBV11-2; the D is unclear. The CDR3 sequence is 13 residues long. Germline CDR1 is SGHAT and CDR2 is FQNNGV. With 5 bases removed from V and 8 bases from J, the gap between germline ends came to 15 bases. CDR3 DNA sequence: TGTGCCAGCAGCCCTTGGTCAGTCCCCGAAGCTTTCTTT. It translates to CASSPWSVPEAFF.

The genes are TRBV6-6 and TRBJ2-5; D call uncertain. CDR1 is MNHNY and CDR2 is SVGAGI in the germline V gene (reference sequence). V gave up 2 bases and J gave up 9 bases, with 16 bases separating them. The CDR3 sequence is 14 residues long. For the CDR3, the DNA is TGTGCCAGCAGTTACACGCCCTCCGAGTCGGCCCAGTACTTC. Translation: CASSYTPSESAQYF.

This clone has more than one count but fewer than ten. The chain employs TRBV30 and TRBJ2-2; weak D call: TRBD2 (5 bases). V was cut by 1 base and J by 6 bases, with 15 bases left in between. Germline V gives CDR1 GTSNPN, CDR2 SVGIG (reference sequence). The CDR3 is 15 residues long. CDR3 bases: TGTGCCTGGAGTGCTCCTTTGGGGAGCGCCGGGGAGCTGTTTTTT. Translation gives CAWSAPLGSAGELFF. The variable domain in full, completed from reference TRBV30 and TRBJ2-2, reads SQTIHQWPATLVQPVGSPLSLECTVEGTSNPNLYWYRQAAGRGLQLLFYSVGIGQISSEVPQNLSASRPQDRQFILSSKKLLLSDSGFYLCAWSAPLGSAGELFFGEGSRLTVL.

The chain couples TRBV29-1 to TRBJ1-1; TRBD1 might be the D (5 bases). The CDR3 runs to 13 residues. V was cut by 4 bases and J by 5 bases, with 14 bases left in between. Per germline, CDR1 SQVTM and CDR2 ANQGSEA. This chain's CDR3 is CSVGGGVGTEAFF. The DNA for the CDR3 is TGCAGCGTTGGGGGAGGGGTGGGTACTGAAGCTTTCTTT.

The chain joins TRBV5-1 to TRBJ2-4, with TRBD2 matching 8 bases. The CDR3 has 16 amino acids. With 4 bases clipped from V and 9 bases from J, the junction kept 15 bases outside the gene matches. CDR1 SGHRS and CDR2 YFSETQ come from the germline V gene. For the CDR3, the DNA is TGCGCCAGCAGCCCCACGGGGTCGGGGGGGTCCGGCATTCAGTACTTC. It translates to CASSPTGSGGSGIQYF.

The chain uses TRBV5-1 and TRBJ1-3; D is unclear. This CDR3 is 17 amino acids long. CDR1 and CDR2 from the germline V gene are SGHRS and YFSETQ. The V end was cut by 4 bases, the J end by 0 bases, with 17 bases between. The CDR3, as DNA: TGCGCCAGCAGCATTGGGCGAGGGATAGACTCTGGAAACACCATATATTTT. It specifies CASSIGRGIDSGNTIYF.

This clone was picked up one time. This sequence joins TRBV7-3 and TRBJ2-3; possible D gene TRBD2, 5 bases. CDR1 is SGHTA and CDR2 is FQGTGA in the germline V gene. Trimming cost V 5 bases and J 6 bases, with 9 bases left between them. The CDR3 extends over 12 amino acids. The DNA for the CDR3 is TGTGCCAGCAGCCCACCGGGGGATACGCAGTATTTT. This translates into CASSPPGDTQYF.

V and J are TRBV2 and TRBJ1-4; TRBD1 might be the D (5 bases). Germline loops: CDR1 SNHLY, CDR2 FYNNEI. CDR3 length: 12 amino acids. Trimming removed 7 bases from V and 7 bases from J, with 10 bases in between. The CDR3 DNA is TGTGCCAGCACAGGGAACGGTGAAAAACTGTTTTTT. Its translation: CASTGNGEKLFF.

This chain connects TRBV29-1 to TRBJ1-1; D gene ambiguous. There are 14 residues in the CDR3. Germline V gene sequence: CDR1 SQVTM, CDR2 ANQGSEA. Trimming took off 1 base at V and 5 bases at J, with 14 bases between the two ends. CDR3 loop: CSVEVPGRGTEAFF. In nucleotides, the CDR3 is TGCAGCGTTGAAGTTCCCGGACGAGGGACTGAAGCTTTCTTT.

The chain has TRBV6-1 and TRBJ2-7, with 9 bases that match TRBD1. The CDR3 runs to 14 residues. Unmatched junction bases numbered 9, after V lost 10 bases and J lost 2 bases. CDR1 MNHNS and CDR2 SASEGT come from the germline V gene. DNA for the CDR3: TGTGCCATCAACCGGGACAGGGTAGCCTACGAGCAGTACTTC. Its translation is CAINRDRVAYEQYF.

The chain uses TRBV18 and TRBJ2-1; 7 nucleotides agree with TRBD1. CDR3 size: 16 residues. Germline-derived CDR1 and CDR2 are KGHSH and LQKENI. After removal of 0 bases from V and 8 bases from J, the junction contained 10 bases not matched to a gene. For the CDR3, the DNA is TGTGCCAGCTCACCACCGACGGGACAGTCGGTTTATGAGCAGTTCTTC. Its protein product is CASSPPTGQSVYEQFF.

The gene calls are TRBV11-2 and TRBJ2-7; the D is unclear. The CDR3 consists of 12 residues. CDR1 is SGHAT, CDR2 FQNNGV, per germline. V was trimmed by 0 bases and J by 7 bases, leaving 7 bases between them. Here the CDR3 DNA reads TGTGCCAGCAGCTTAGATCCGTCGGAGCAGTACTTC. It encodes CASSLDPSEQYF.

The rearrangement links TRBV6-1 to TRBJ1-2; 7 nucleotides line up with TRBD1. CDR3 size: 15 residues. Trimming cost V 5 bases and J 4 bases; bases outside gene matches: 10. From germline, CDR1 is MNHNS and CDR2 SASEGT. CDR3 bases: TGTGCCAGCAGTAAAGGACAGGACATACCCTATGGCTACACCTTC. Encoded protein: CASSKGQDIPYGYTF.

The chain employs TRBV6-1 and TRBJ2-5; 10 bases agree with TRBD1. This CDR3 contains 13 residues. The V and J ends lost 6 bases and 4 bases, in that order; junction bases with no gene match: 2. Germline CDR1 MNHNS, CDR2 SASEGT. Here the CDR3 reads CASRTGGAETQYF. CDR3 nucleotides: TGTGCCAGCAGGACAGGGGGCGCAGAGACCCAGTACTTC.

The chain is built from TRBV4-1 and TRBJ1-1; D remains ambiguous. This CDR3 spans 15 amino acids. The germline V gene has CDR1 MGHRA and CDR2 YSYEKL. V lost 1 base and J 1 base, leaving 10 bases between the germline ends. CDR3 region: CASSQGWSRNTEAFF. The CDR3 nucleotides read TGCGCCAGCAGCCAAGGGTGGTCCAGGAACACTGAAGCTTTCTTT.

The chain uses TRBV28 and TRBJ2-7; D is perhaps TRBD2 (7 bases). This CDR3 is built from 15 residues. Germline values: CDR1 MDHEN, CDR2 SYDVKM. The V and J ends lost 6 bases and 1 base respectively, with 16 bases between them. The CDR3 nucleotides are TGTGCCAGCAGACGAGCAGGGGAGGGGTCCTACGAGCAGTACTTC. Translation: CASRRAGEGSYEQYF.

This clone was counted only a few times. V gene TRBV11-3 combines with J gene TRBJ2-5; 7 bases are shared with TRBD2. Germline trimming cut 5 bases from V and 4 bases from J; bases unmatched to any gene: 1. CDR1 and CDR2 from the germline V gene are SGHNT and YENEEA. The CDR3 spans 12 residues. This CDR3 is CASSRGGETQYF. The CDR3 coding sequence is TGTGCCAGCAGCCGCGGGGGAGAGACCCAGTACTTC.

The chain is built from TRBV11-3 and TRBJ2-1; 8 positions match TRBD2. This CDR3 spans 15 amino acids. The germline gives CDR1 SGHNT, CDR2 YENEEA. The trim removed 5 bases at V and 1 base at J, leaving 4 bases unmatched. CDR3 residues: CASSVGGASYNEQFF. Here the CDR3 DNA reads TGTGCCAGCAGCGTCGGGGGGGCGTCCTACAATGAGCAGTTCTTC.

This clone was counted only a few times. The rearrangement links TRBV23-1 to TRBJ1-2; TRBD1 is a possible D gene (6 bases). TRBV23-1 is classed as an ORF, of uncertain function. The V and J ends lost 3 bases and 4 bases respectively, with 15 bases between them. The CDR3 runs to 15 residues. The CDR3 loop reads CASSQRGGGTYGYTF. The CDR3 region has the DNA TGCGCCAGCAGTCAGCGGGGGGGCGGAACCTATGGCTACACCTTC.

The chain carries TRBV28 and TRBJ1-6; unclear D gene. Per the germline V gene, CDR1 is MDHEN and CDR2 is SYDVKM. V lost 2 bases to trimming and J lost 14 bases, with 7 bases between them. CDR3 length equals 11 residues. The CDR3 here is CASSLSRALHF. The CDR3 DNA follows: TGTGCCAGCAGTTTAAGTCGGGCCCTCCACTTT.

The chain joins TRBV4-2 to TRBJ2-1, with 11 bases identical to TRBD2. The CDR3 sequence is 16 residues long. The trim removed 0 bases at V and 12 bases at J, leaving 10 bases unmatched. Germline V lookup: CDR1 LGHNA, CDR2 YNFKEQ. The CDR3 sequence is CASSQDVSSGGASQFF. CDR3 sequence (DNA): TGTGCCAGCAGCCAAGACGTGAGTAGCGGGGGGGCCTCGCAGTTCTTC.

The chain employs TRBV6-6 and TRBJ1-5, with D unresolved. Germline V gives CDR1 MNHNY, CDR2 SVGAGI (reference sequence). Trimming removed 0 bases from V and 6 bases from J, with 12 bases in between. The CDR3 runs 15 residues. In DNA form, the CDR3 reads TGTGCCAGCAGTTACTCCCTGGAGGTACGTCAGCCCCAGCATTTT. It is translated as CASSYSLEVRQPQHF.

J is TRBJ2-7 and V is TRBV6-5, with 7 bases lining up with TRBD1. V shed 0 bases, J shed 2 bases, and the junction held 7 bases outside the gene matches. The CDR3 consists of 16 residues. Germline lookup yields CDR1 MNHEY and CDR2 SVGAGI. CDR3 nucleotides: TGTGCCAGCAGTTACTCGAACAGGGGACCTACCTACGAGCAGTACTTC. Translated, it gives CASSYSNRGPTYEQYF.